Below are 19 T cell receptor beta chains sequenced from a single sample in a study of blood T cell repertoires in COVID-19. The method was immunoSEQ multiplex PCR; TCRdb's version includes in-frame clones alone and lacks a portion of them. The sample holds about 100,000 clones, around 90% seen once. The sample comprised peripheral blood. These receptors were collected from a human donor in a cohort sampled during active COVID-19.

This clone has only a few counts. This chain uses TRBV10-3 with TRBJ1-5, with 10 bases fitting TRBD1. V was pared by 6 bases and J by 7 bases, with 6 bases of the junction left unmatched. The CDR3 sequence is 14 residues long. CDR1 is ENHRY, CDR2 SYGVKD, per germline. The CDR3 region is CAIRGTGAHQPQHF. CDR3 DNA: TGTGCCATCAGAGGGACAGGGGCCCACCAGCCCCAGCATTTT.

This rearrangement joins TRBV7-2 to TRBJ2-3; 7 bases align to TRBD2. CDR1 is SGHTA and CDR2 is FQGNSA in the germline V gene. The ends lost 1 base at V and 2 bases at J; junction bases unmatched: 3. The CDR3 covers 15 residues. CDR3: CASSLGLAATDTQYF. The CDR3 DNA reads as TGTGCCAGCAGCTTAGGGCTAGCGGCCACAGATACGCAGTATTTT.

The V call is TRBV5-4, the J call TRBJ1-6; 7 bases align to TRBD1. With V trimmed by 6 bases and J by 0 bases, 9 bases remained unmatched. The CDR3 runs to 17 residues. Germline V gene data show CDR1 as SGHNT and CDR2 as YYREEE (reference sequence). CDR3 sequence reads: CASTLGAGGSYNSPLHF. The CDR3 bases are TGTGCCAGCACCCTTGGGGCAGGGGGCTCCTATAATTCACCCCTCCACTTT.

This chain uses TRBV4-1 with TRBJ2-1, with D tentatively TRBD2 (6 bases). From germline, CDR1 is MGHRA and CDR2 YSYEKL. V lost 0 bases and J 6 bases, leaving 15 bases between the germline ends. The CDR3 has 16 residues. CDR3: CASSQEGSPGLNEQFF. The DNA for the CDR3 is TGCGCCAGCAGCCAAGAGGGATCTCCGGGACTCAATGAGCAGTTCTTC.

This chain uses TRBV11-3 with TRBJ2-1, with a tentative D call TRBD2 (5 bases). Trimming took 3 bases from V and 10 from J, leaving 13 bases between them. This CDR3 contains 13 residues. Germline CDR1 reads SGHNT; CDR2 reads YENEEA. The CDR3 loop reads CASSLNWRTEQFF. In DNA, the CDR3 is TGTGCCAGCAGCTTGAACTGGAGGACGGAGCAGTTCTTC. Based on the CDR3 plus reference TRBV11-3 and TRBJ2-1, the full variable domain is EAGVVQSPRYKIIEKKQPVAFWCNPISGHNTLYWYLQNLGQGPELLIRYENEEAVDDSQLPKDRFSAERLKGVDSTLKIQPAELGDSAVYLCASSLNWRTEQFFGPGTRLTVL.

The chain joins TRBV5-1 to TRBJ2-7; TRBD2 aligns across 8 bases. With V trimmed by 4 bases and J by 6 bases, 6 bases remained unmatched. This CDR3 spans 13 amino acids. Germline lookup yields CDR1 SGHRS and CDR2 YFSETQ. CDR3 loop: CASSREGQGEQYF. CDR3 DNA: TGCGCCAGCAGCCGGGAGGGACAAGGCGAGCAGTACTTC.

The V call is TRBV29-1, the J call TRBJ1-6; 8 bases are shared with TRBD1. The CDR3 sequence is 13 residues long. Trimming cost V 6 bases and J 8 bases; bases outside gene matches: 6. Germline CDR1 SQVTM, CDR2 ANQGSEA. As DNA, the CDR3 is TGCAGCGTCCGGACAGGGTGGGATTCACCCCTCCACTTT. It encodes CSVRTGWDSPLHF.

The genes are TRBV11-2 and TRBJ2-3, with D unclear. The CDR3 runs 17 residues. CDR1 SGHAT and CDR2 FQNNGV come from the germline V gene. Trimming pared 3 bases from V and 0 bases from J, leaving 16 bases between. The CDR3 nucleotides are TGTGCCAGCAGCTTCAAGAGGTTTCAGCTTAGCACAGATACGCAGTATTTT. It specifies CASSFKRFQLSTDTQYF.

The CDR3 is CASSVERTATYEQYF. For the CDR3, the DNA is TGTGCCAGCAGCGTAGAACGGACTGCAACCTACGAGCAGTACTTC. The chain carries TRBV7-8 and TRBJ2-7; D is perhaps TRBD2 (5 bases). Germline assignment: CDR1 SGHVS and CDR2 FQNEAQ. V gave up 5 bases and J gave up 2 bases, with 16 bases separating them. The CDR3 runs 15 residues.

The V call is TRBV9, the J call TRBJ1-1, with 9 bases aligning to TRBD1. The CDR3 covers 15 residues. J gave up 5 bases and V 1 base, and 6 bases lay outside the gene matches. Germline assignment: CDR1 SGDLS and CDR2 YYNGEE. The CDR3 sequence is CASSVRGQGTTEAFF. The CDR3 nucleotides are TGTGCCAGCAGCGTAAGAGGACAGGGGACTACTGAAGCTTTCTTT.

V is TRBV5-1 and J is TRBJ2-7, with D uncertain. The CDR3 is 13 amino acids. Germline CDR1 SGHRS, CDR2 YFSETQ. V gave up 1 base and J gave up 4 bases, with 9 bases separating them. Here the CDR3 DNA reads TGCGCCAGCAGCTTGTCCGACGGGTACGAGCAGTACTTC. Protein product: CASSLSDGYEQYF.

The chain's CDR3 is CASSREGSSYNEQFF. The CDR3 nucleotides read TGTGCCAGCAGCCGGGAGGGAAGCTCCTACAATGAGCAGTTCTTC. V gene TRBV3-1 (or the pseudogene TRBV3-2) combines with J gene TRBJ2-1; TRBD2 aligns across 7 bases. CDR1 LGHDT and CDR2 YNNKEL come from the germline V gene (reference sequence). The length of the CDR3 is 15 residues. Trimming cost V 4 bases and J 0 bases; bases outside gene matches: 3.

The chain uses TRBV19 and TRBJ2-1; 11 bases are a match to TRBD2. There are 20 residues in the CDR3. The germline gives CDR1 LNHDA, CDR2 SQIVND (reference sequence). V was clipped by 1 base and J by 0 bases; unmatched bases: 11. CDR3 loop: CASSIGQGLAALDSYNEQFF. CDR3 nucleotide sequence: TGTGCCAGTAGTATAGGGCAGGGACTAGCGGCATTGGACTCCTACAATGAGCAGTTCTTC. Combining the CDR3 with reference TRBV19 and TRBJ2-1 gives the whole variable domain DGGITQSPKYLFRKEGQNVTLSCEQNLNHDAMYWYRQDPGQGLRLIYYSQIVNDFQKGDIAEGYSVSREKKESFPLTVTSAQKNPTAFYLCASSIGQGLAALDSYNEQFFGPGTRLTVL.

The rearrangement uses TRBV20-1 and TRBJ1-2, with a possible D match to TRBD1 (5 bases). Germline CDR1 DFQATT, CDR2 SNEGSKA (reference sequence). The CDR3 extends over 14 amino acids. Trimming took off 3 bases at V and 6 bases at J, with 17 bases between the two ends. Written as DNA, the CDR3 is TGCAGTGCTAGTCCCCTCTCAGGGTTCCATGGCTACACCTTC. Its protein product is CSASPLSGFHGYTF.

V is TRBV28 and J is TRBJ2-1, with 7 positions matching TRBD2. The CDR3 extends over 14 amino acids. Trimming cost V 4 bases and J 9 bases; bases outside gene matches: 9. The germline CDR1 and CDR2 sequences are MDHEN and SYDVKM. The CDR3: CASSWSTSAGEQFF. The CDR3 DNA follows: TGTGCCAGCAGTTGGTCCACTAGCGCCGGTGAGCAGTTCTTC.

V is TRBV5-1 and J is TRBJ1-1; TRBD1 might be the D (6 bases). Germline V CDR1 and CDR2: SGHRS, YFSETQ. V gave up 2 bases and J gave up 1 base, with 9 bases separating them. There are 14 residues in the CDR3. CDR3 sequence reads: CASSLGGGNTEAFF. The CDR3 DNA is TGCGCCAGCAGCTTAGGGGGTGGGAACACTGAAGCTTTCTTT.

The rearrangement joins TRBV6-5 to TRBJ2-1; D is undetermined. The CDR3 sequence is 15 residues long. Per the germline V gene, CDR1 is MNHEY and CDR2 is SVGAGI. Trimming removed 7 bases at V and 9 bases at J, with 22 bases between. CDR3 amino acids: CASTDALGPQVEQFF. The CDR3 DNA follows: TGTGCCAGCACCGACGCTTTAGGTCCTCAGGTTGAGCAGTTCTTC.

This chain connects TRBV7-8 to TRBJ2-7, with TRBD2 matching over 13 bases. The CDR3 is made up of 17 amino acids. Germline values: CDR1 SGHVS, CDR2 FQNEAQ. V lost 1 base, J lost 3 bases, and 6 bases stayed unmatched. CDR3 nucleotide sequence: TGTGCCAGCAGCTTAGTAAGGACTAGCGGGAGAGGCTACGAGCAGTACTTC. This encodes CASSLVRTSGRGYEQYF.

The CDR3 bases are TGTGCCAGCAGCCCGGCGGAATACAATGAGCAGTTCTTC. Translating gives CASSPAEYNEQFF. The J gene is TRBJ2-1, the V gene TRBV3-1 (or the pseudogene TRBV3-2); D is ambiguous. Looked up from germline, CDR1 is LGHDT and CDR2 is YNNKEL (reference sequence). The CDR3 is 13 residues long. Trimming pared 4 bases from V and 4 bases from J, leaving 8 bases between.